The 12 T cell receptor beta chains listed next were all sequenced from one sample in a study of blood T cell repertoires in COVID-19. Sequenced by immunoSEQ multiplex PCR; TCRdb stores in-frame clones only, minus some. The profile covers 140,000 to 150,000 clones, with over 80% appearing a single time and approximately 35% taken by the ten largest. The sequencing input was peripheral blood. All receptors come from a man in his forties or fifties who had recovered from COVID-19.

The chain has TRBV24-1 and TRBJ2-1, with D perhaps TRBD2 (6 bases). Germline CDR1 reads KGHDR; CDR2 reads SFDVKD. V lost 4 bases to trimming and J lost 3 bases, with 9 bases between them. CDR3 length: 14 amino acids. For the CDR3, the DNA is TGTGCCACCAGTGACCCGACTAGCTACAATGAGCAGTTCTTC. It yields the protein CATSDPTSYNEQFF.

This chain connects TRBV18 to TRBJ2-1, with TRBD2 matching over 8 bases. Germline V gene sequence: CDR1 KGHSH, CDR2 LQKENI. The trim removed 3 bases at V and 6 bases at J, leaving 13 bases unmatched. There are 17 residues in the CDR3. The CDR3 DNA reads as TGTGCCAGCTCACCTGAAATTACCGGGACTAGTCTCAATGAGCAGTTCTTC. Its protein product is CASSPEITGTSLNEQFF. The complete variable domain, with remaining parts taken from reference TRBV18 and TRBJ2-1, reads NAGVMQNPRHLVRRRGQEARLRCSPMKGHSHVYWYRQLPEEGLKFMVYLQKENIIDESGMPKERFSAEFPKEGPSILRIQQVVRGDSAAYFCASSPEITGTSLNEQFFGPGTRLTVL.

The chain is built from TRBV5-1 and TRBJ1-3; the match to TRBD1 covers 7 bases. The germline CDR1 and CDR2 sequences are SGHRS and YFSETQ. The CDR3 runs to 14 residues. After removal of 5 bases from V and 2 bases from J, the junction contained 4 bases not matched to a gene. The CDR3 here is CASRRQGAGNTIYF. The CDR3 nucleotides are TGCGCCAGCAGAAGACAGGGTGCTGGAAACACCATATATTTT.

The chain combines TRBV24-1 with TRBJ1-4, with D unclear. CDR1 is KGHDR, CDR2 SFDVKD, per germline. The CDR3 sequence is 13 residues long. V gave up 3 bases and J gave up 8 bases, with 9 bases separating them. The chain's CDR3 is CATSDEGGEKLFF. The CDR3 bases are TGTGCCACCAGTGATGAGGGCGGGGAAAAACTGTTTTTT.

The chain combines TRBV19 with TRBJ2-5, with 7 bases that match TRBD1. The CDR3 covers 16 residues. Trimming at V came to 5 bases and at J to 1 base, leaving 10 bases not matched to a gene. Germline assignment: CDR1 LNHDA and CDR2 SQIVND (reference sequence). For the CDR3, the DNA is TGTGCCAGTAGTCAAGGGACAGAGAGGCGCCAAGAGACCCAGTACTTC. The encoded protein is CASSQGTERRQETQYF. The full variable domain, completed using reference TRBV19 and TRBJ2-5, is DGGITQSPKYLFRKEGQNVTLSCEQNLNHDAMYWYRQDPGQGLRLIYYSQIVNDFQKGDIAEGYSVSREKKESFPLTVTSAQKNPTAFYLCASSQGTERRQETQYFGPGTRLLVL.

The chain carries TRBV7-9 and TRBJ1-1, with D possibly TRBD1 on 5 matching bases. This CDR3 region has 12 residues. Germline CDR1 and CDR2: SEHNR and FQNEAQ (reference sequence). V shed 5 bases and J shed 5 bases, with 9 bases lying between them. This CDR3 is CASSQRGTEAFF. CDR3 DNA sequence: TGTGCCAGCAGCCAAAGGGGTACTGAAGCTTTCTTT.

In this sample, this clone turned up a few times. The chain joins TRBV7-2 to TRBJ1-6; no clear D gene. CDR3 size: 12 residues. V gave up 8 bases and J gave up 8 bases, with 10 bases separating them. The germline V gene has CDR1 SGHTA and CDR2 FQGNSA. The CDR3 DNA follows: TGTGCCAGCCGGGAGGGTTATTCACCCCTCCACTTT. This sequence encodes CASREGYSPLHF. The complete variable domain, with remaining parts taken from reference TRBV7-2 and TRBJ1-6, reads GAGVSQSPSNKVTEKGKDVELRCDPISGHTALYWYRQSLGQGLEFLIYFQGNSAPDKSGLPSDRFSAERTGGSVSTLTIQRTQQEDSAVYLCASREGYSPLHFGNGTRLTVT.

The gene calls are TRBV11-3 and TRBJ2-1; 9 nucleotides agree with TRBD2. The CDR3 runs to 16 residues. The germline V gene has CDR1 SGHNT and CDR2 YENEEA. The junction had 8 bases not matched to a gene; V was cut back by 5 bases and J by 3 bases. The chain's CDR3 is CASSSSSGGLYNEQFF. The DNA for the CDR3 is TGTGCCAGCAGCAGTTCAAGCGGGGGGCTCTACAATGAGCAGTTCTTC.

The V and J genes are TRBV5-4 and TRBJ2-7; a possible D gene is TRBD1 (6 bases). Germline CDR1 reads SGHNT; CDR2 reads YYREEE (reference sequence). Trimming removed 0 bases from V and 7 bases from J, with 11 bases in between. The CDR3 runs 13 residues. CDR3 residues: CASSLDAGVEQYF. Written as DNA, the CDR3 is TGTGCCAGCAGCTTGGACGCAGGGGTAGAGCAGTACTTC.

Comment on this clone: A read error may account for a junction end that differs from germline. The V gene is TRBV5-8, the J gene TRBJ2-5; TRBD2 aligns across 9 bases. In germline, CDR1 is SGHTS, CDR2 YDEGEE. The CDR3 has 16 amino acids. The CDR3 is CASSRGVAGDHETQYF. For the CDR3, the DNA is TGTGCCAGCAGCCGCGGGGTAGCGGGGGACCATGAGACCCAGTACTTC.

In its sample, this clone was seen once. The CDR3 reads CASSFGSGYEQYF. The CDR3 DNA is TGTGCCAGCAGCTTCGGGAGCGGCTACGAGCAGTACTTC. The genes are TRBV7-2 and TRBJ2-7, with D maybe TRBD2 (6 bases). Germline loops: CDR1 SGHTA, CDR2 FQGNSA. The CDR3 covers 13 residues. V was pared by 3 bases and J by 3 bases, with 9 bases between.

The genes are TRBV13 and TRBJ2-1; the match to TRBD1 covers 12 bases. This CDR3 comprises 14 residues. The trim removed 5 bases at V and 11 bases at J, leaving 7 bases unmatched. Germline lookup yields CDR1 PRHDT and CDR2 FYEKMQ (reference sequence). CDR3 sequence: CASSRPGQGAQQFF. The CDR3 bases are TGTGCCAGCAGCCGACCGGGACAGGGGGCACAGCAGTTCTTC.